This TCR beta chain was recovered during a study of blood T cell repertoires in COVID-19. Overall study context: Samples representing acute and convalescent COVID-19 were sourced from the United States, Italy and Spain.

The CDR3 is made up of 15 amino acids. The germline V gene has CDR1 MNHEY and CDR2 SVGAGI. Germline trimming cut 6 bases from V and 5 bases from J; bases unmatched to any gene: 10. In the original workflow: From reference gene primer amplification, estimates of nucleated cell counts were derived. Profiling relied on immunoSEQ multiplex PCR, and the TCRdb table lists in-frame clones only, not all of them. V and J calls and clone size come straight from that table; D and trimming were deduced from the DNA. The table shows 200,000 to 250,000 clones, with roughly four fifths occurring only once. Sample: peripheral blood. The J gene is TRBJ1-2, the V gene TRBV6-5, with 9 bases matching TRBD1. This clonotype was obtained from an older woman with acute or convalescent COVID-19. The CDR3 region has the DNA TGTGCCAGCAGCCGGGACAGGGAACATAGTTATGGCTACACCTTC. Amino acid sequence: CASSRDREHSYGYTF.